This T cell receptor (beta chain) was captured in a study of cytomegalovirus exposure and HLA in healthy donors. Primers included in the PCR were 60 Vbeta and 13 Jbeta primers. Method: immunoSEQ multiplex PCR; TCRdb's copy keeps in-frame clones and lacks some. The sample has approximately 190,000 clones, roughly 74% seen once; the top ten hold roughly 1.9%. This clone has just a few counts. The antigen is not known. Study-level points and caveats: The study found most TCR sequences rare, yet found some public TCRs in many donors. When analyzed later, the rates of TCR association showed variation by HLA locus, with DRB1 the most and HLA-C the fewest. About 150 TCR beta chains were listed as cytomegalovirus-associated.

CDR3 length: 16 amino acids. Looked up from germline, CDR1 is MNHNY and CDR2 is SVGAGI (reference sequence). Trimming removed 2 bases from V and 0 bases from J, with 11 bases in between. This TCR came from a woman in her twenties or thirties in good health and CMV-seronegative. The chain carries TRBV6-6 and TRBJ1-5, with D tentatively TRBD1 (6 bases). The specimen was PBMCs. The CDR3 here is CASSYLTGYSNQPQHF. The CDR3, as DNA: TGTGCCAGCAGTTACCTTACAGGGTATAGCAATCAGCCCCAGCATTTT.